This T cell receptor (beta chain) was found in a study of T cell changes during pregnancy in multiple sclerosis. Method: immunoSEQ multiplex PCR; TCRdb's copy keeps in-frame clones and lacks some. The sample holds some 120,000 clones, approximately 94% seen once. The CDR3 length is 15 residues. The V end lost 3 bases, the J end lost 1 base, and 15 bases lay between the germline ends. Germline loops: CDR1 GTSNPN, CDR2 SVGIG (reference sequence). This chain joins TRBV30 and TRBJ1-1, with TRBD1 as a possible D gene (6 bases). The sequencing here drew on peripheral blood, taken before pregnancy. The TCR sequence derives from a female donor with multiple sclerosis, enrolled in a pregnancy study. CDR3 in DNA: TGTGCCTGGAGCGACCTCGGGACAACGAACACTGAAGCTTTCTTT. This encodes CAWSDLGTTNTEAFF.